This TCR beta chain was recovered during a study of breast tumors, draining lymph nodes, adjacent tissues. Broader study findings: Tumor TCR diversity was below lymph nodes but above nontumor tissue. Data fit most tumor T cells coming from lymph node, expanding in tumor.

Trimming pared 1 base from V and 9 bases from J, leaving 19 bases between. The germline V gene encodes CDR1 LNHNV and CDR2 YYDKDF (reference sequence). The length of the CDR3 is 16 residues. Using its own MiXCR run on the multiplex PCR reads, TCRdb lists one record per CDR3 protein. Among 200,000 to 300,000 distinct CDR3 sequences listed, under 35% were seen once. In this sample, this clonotype turned up many times. As yet, its antigen is unknown. Samples came from axillary lymph nodes draining the breast cancer. The chain carries TRBV15 and TRBJ2-1, with a possible D match to TRBD2 (7 bases). This clonotype originated in a female donor with breast cancer. Some clones in this sample may be carry-over from other donors' samples. Sample: axillary lymph node tissue. CDR3 DNA: TGTGCCACCAGCAGAGGGGGGGGCTTGGGCACCATTGAGCAGTTCTTC. This sequence encodes CATSRGGGLGTIEQFF. Based on the CDR3 plus reference TRBV15 and TRBJ2-1, the full variable domain is DAMVIQNPRYQVTQFGKPVTLSCSQTLNHNVMYWYQQKSSQAPKLLFHYYDKDFNNEADTPDNFQSRRPNTSFCFLDIRSPGLGDTAMYLCATSRGGGLGTIEQFFGPGTRLTVL.